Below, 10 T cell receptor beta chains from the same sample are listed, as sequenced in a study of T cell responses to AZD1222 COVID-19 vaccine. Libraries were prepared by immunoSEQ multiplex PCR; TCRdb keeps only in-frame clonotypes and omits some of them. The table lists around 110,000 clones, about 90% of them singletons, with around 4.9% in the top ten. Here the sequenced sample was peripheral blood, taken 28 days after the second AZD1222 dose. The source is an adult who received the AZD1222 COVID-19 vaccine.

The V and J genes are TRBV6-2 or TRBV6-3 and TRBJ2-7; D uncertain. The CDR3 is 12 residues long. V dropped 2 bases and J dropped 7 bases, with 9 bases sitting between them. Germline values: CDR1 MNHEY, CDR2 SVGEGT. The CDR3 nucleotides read TGTGCCAGCAGTTACAGCTCTTGGGAGCAGTACTTC. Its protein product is CASSYSSWEQYF.

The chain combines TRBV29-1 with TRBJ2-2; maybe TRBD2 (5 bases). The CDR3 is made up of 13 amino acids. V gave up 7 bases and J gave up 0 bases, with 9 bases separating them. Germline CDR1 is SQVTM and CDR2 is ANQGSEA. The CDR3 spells CSGGQANTGELFF. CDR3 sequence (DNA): TGCAGCGGCGGGCAAGCGAACACCGGGGAGCTGTTTTTT.

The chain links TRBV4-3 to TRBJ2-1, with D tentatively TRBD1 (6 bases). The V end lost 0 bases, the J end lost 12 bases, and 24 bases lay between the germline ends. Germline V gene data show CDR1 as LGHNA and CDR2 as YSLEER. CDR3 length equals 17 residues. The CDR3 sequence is CASSQDPGRGVGRGQFF. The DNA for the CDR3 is TGCGCCAGCAGCCAAGATCCGGGCAGGGGTGTGGGAAGGGGGCAGTTCTTC.

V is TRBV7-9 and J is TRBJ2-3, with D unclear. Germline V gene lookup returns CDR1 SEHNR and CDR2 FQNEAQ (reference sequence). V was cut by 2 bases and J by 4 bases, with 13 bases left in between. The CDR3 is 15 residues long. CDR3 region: CASSLRDLVSDTQYF. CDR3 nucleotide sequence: TGTGCCAGCAGCTTAAGAGACCTGGTGTCAGATACGCAGTATTTT.

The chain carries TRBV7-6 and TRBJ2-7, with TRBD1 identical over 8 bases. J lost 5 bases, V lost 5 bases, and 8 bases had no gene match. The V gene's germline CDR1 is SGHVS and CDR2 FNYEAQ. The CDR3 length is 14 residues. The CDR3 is CASSQGQASNEQYF. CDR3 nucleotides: TGTGCCAGCAGCCAGGGACAGGCGTCCAACGAGCAGTACTTC.

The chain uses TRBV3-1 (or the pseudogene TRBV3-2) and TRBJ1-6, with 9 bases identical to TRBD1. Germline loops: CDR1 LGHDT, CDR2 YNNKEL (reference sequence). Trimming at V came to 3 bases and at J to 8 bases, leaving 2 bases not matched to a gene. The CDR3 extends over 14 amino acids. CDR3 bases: TGTGCCAGCAGCCAGGGACAGGGTTATTCACCCCTCCACTTT. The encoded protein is CASSQGQGYSPLHF.

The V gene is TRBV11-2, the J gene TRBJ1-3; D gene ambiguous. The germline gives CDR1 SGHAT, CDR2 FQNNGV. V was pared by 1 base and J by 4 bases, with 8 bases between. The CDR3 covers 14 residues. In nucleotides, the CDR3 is TGTGCCAGCAGCTTAGGAGTGAGCGGAAACACCATATATTTT. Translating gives CASSLGVSGNTIYF.

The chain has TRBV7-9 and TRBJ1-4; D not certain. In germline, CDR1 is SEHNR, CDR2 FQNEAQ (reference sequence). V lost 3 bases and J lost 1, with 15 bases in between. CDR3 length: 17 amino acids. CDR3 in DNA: TGTGCCAGCAGCTTCTATTTAGGGAGGGAAACTAATGAAAAACTGTTTTTT. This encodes CASSFYLGRETNEKLFF.

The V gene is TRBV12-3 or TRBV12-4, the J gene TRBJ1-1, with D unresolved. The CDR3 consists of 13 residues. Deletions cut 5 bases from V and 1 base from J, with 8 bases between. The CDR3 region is CASSGHQNTEAFF. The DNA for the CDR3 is TGTGCCAGCAGTGGTCATCAGAACACTGAAGCTTTCTTT.

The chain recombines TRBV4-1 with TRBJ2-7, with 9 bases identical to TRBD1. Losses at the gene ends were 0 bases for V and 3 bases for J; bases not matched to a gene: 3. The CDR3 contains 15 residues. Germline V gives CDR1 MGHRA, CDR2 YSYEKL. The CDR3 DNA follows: TGCGCCAGCAGCCAAGATGGACAGGGGTACTACGAGCAGTACTTC. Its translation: CASSQDGQGYYEQYF.